This TCR beta chain was sequenced in a study of response to subunit inactivated influenza vaccine. Study-wide results and limits: Only a handful of new T cells, the authors suggested, are recruited with each seasonal influenza vaccination.

After removal of 0 bases from V and 6 bases from J, the junction contained 6 bases not matched to a gene. The CDR3 length is 15 residues. Germline CDR1 and CDR2: LGHNA and YSLEER. TCRdb called the RT-PCR reads again in MiXCR, with one record for every CDR3 protein. The table lists more than 700,000 distinct CDR3 sequences, around 20% of them singletons. This clonotype was seen only a few times. What it binds is not known. The chain joins TRBV4-3 to TRBJ2-7; 9 bases are a match to TRBD2. The sample in question was PBMCs from blood, obtained roughly 5 days after vaccination. This receptor was taken from a man aged 50 to 60 who received an inactivated influenza vaccine. The CDR3 nucleotides read TGCGCCAGCAGCCAAGAGGCTAGCGGGAAGGTCGAGCAGTACTTC. Amino acids: CASSQEASGKVEQYF.